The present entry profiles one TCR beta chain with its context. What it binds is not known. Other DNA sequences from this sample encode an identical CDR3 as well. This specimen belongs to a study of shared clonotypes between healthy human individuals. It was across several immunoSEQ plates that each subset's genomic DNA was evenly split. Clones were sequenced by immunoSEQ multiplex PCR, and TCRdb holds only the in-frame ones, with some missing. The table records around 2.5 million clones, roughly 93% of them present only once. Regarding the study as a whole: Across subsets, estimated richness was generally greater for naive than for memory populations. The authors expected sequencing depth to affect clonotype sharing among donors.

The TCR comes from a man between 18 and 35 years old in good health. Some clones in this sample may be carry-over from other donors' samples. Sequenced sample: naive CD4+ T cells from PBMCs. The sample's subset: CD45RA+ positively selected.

The CDR3 DNA reads as TGCGCCAGCAGCCGCACCGGGACAGGGGACTACGAGCAGTACTTC. Translated: CASSRTGTGDYEQYF. The chain joins TRBV5-1 to TRBJ2-7; 10 bases line up with TRBD1. The CDR3 loop spans 15 amino acids. CDR1 SGHRS and CDR2 YFSETQ come from the germline V gene. Unmatched junction bases numbered 7, after V lost 4 bases and J lost 3 bases.